These 26 T cell receptor beta chains were all obtained from the same sample, sequenced in a study of T cell responses to AZD1222 COVID-19 vaccine. The assay was immunoSEQ multiplex PCR, and TCRdb's table has in-frame clones only and misses some. The repertoire holds around 58,000 clones, with roughly 80% as singletons. The specimen was peripheral blood, collected on day 0 of AZD1222 vaccination. Receptors were obtained from an adult in good health.

The J gene is TRBJ1-2, the V gene TRBV7-9; possibly TRBD1 for D (6 bases). V lost 4 bases, J lost 5 bases, and 14 bases lay in between. This CDR3 has 14 amino acids. CDR1 and CDR2 from the germline V gene are SEHNR and FQNEAQ (reference sequence). The CDR3 spells CASSSSTGNYGYTF. CDR3 nucleotides: TGTGCCAGCAGCTCCTCTACAGGGAATTATGGCTACACCTTC.

The chain's CDR3 is CASSKPGQGTEAFF. CDR3 sequence (DNA): TGTGCCAGCAGTAAACCGGGACAGGGGACTGAAGCTTTCTTT. V is TRBV6-5 and J is TRBJ1-1; 10 bases line up with TRBD1. Germline loops: CDR1 MNHEY, CDR2 SVGAGI. The CDR3 runs 14 residues. The ends lost 5 bases at V and 5 bases at J; junction bases unmatched: 5.

CDR3 nucleotide sequence: TGTGCCAGCAGGGGACCGAGCTCCTACAATGAGCAGTTCTTC. This translates into CASRGPSSYNEQFF. The genes are TRBV6-5 and TRBJ2-1, with D possibly being TRBD1 or TRBD2 (5 bases each). The V end lost 6 bases, the J end lost 0 bases, and 9 bases lay between the germline ends. CDR1 and CDR2 from the germline V gene are MNHEY and SVGAGI. This CDR3 region has 14 residues.

This clone was seen just once. The CDR3 protein is CSVRTGTSGETQYF. CDR3 in DNA: TGCAGCGTTCGTACCGGGACCAGCGGGGAGACCCAGTACTTC. The V and J genes are TRBV29-1 and TRBJ2-5; weak D call: TRBD2 (6 bases). Germline CDR1 is SQVTM and CDR2 is ANQGSEA. This CDR3 is 14 amino acids long. V lost 5 bases and J lost 5, with 18 bases in between.

The rearrangement links TRBV28 to TRBJ1-6; 8 bases line up with TRBD1. CDR1 is MDHEN and CDR2 is SYDVKM in the germline V gene. Trimming at V came to 6 bases and at J to 6 bases, leaving 7 bases not matched to a gene. The CDR3 sequence is 15 residues long. The CDR3 here is CASSLRDRPNSPLHF. The CDR3 DNA sequence: TGTGCCAGCAGCCTCCGGGACAGGCCTAATTCACCCCTCCACTTT. Full variable domain (rest looked up from reference TRBV28 and TRBJ1-6): DVKVTQSSRYLVKRTGEKVFLECVQDMDHENMFWYRQDPGLGLRLIYFSYDVKMKEKGDIPEGYSVSREKKERFSLILESASTNQTSMYLCASSLRDRPNSPLHFGNGTRLTVT.

This clone was detected a few times. This chain joins TRBV12-3 or TRBV12-4 and TRBJ2-2, with TRBD2 as a possible D gene (5 bases). The germline V and J ends were trimmed by 5 bases and 4 bases, with 8 bases remaining between them. The CDR3 covers 13 residues. CDR3 DNA: TGTGCCAGCAGTCCGGGGTCCACCGGGGAGCTGTTTTTT. The encoded protein is CASSPGSTGELFF.

V and J are TRBV5-1 and TRBJ1-2, with TRBD1 matching 10 bases. Trimming took 0 bases from V and 8 from J; bases not matched to a gene: 4. The CDR3 sequence is 14 residues long. CDR1 SGHRS and CDR2 YFSETQ come from the germline V gene. CDR3 in amino acids: CASSLAGQGMGYTF. CDR3 DNA sequence: TGCGCCAGCAGCTTGGCGGGACAGGGGATGGGCTACACCTTC.

This rearrangement joins TRBV20-1 to TRBJ2-5, with 10 bases matching TRBD2. Losses at the gene ends were 3 bases for V and 4 bases for J; bases not matched to a gene: 11. Germline CDR1 is DFQATT and CDR2 is SNEGSKA (reference sequence). The CDR3 runs 16 residues. CDR3 sequence (DNA): TGCAGTGCTAGTGGGGTAGCGGGAGGTCTCCCAGAGACCCAGTACTTC. Translating gives CSASGVAGGLPETQYF.

The chain combines TRBV30 with TRBJ1-2; D is uncertain. Germline V lookup: CDR1 GTSNPN, CDR2 SVGIG (reference sequence). This CDR3 is built from 14 residues. The V end lost 5 bases, the J end lost 6 bases, and 19 bases lay between the germline ends. CDR3 loop: CAWGRMTSLNGYTF. CDR3 sequence (DNA): TGTGCCTGGGGGCGAATGACATCCCTAAATGGCTACACCTTC.

The CDR3 loop reads CASSQAGNEQFF. The CDR3 bases are TGTGCCAGCAGCCAAGCCGGGAATGAGCAGTTCTTC. V and J are TRBV3-1 (or the pseudogene TRBV3-2) and TRBJ2-1; D call uncertain. The CDR3 runs to 12 residues. The germline V gene has CDR1 LGHDT and CDR2 YNNKEL (reference sequence). V was shortened by 1 base and J by 7 bases, with 5 bases between the two germline ends.

The DNA for the CDR3 is TGTGCCAGCAGCGGATCCGGGAAAACACTTACAGATACGCAGTATTTT. Protein sequence: CASSGSGKTLTDTQYF. The chain employs TRBV9 and TRBJ2-3; D perhaps matches TRBD2 (5 bases). Germline CDR1 is SGDLS and CDR2 is YYNGEE. The germline V and J ends were trimmed by 3 bases and 3 bases, with 17 bases remaining between them. The CDR3 consists of 16 residues. Full variable domain (remainder filled in from reference TRBV9 and TRBJ2-3): DSGVTQTPKHLITATGQRVTLRCSPRSGDLSVYWYQQSLDQGLQFLIQYYNGEERAKGNILERFSAQQFPDLHSELNLSSLELGDSALYFCASSGSGKTLTDTQYFGPGTRLTVL.

Only one count was recorded for this clone. The chain combines TRBV9 with TRBJ1-6, with D unresolved. Deletions cut 4 bases from V and 6 bases from J, with 17 bases between. Looked up from germline, CDR1 is SGDLS and CDR2 is YYNGEE. There are 16 residues in the CDR3. The CDR3 sequence is CASSPFDGVSNSPLHF. The CDR3 region has the DNA TGTGCCAGCAGCCCCTTTGATGGGGTGAGTAATTCACCCCTCCACTTT.

A few counts support this clone. This rearrangement joins TRBV29-1 to TRBJ2-7; D may match TRBD1 or TRBD2 (7 bases each). The CDR3 loop spans 14 amino acids. In germline, CDR1 is SQVTM, CDR2 ANQGSEA. V lost 7 bases, J lost 0 bases, and 16 bases lay in between. CDR3 amino acids: CSAAGDRSSYEQYF. DNA for the CDR3: TGCAGCGCCGCGGGGGACAGAAGCTCCTACGAGCAGTACTTC.

The chain is built from TRBV14 and TRBJ2-7; perhaps TRBD2 as D (6 bases). The ends were cut back, 3 bases at V and 5 bases at J, with 29 bases in the middle. The CDR3 has 19 amino acids. Germline lookup yields CDR1 SGHDN and CDR2 FVKESK. The CDR3 sequence is CASSQGTFLEAYYGDEQYF. CDR3 nucleotide sequence: TGTGCCAGCAGCCAGGGGACTTTCCTGGAAGCCTATTACGGCGACGAGCAGTACTTC.

V and J are TRBV6-1 and TRBJ1-2, with D hard to call. From germline, CDR1 is MNHNS and CDR2 SASEGT. The CDR3 contains 16 residues. V was shortened by 3 bases and J by 8 bases, with 22 bases between the two germline ends. As DNA, the CDR3 is TGTGCCAGCAGTGACGCCGCGTTCGATGGTTTGTGGGGCTACACCTTC. This codes for CASSDAAFDGLWGYTF.

The rearrangement joins TRBV6-2 or TRBV6-3 to TRBJ1-5; maybe TRBD1 (5 bases). With 1 base removed from V and 5 bases from J, the gap between germline ends came to 21 bases. CDR1 is MNHEY, CDR2 SVGEGT, per germline. CDR3 length: 18 residues. CDR3 in amino acids: CASSYWGVQQGTDQPQHF. The CDR3 nucleotides read TGTGCCAGCAGTTACTGGGGGGTGCAGCAAGGGACCGATCAGCCCCAGCATTTT.

This sequence joins TRBV11-2 and TRBJ2-3, with 9 positions matching TRBD2. Germline V gives CDR1 SGHAT, CDR2 FQNNGV. The CDR3 loop spans 16 amino acids. With V trimmed by 1 base and J by 5 bases, 7 bases remained unmatched. The CDR3 loop is CASSLVSGSSLDTQYF. CDR3 DNA: TGTGCCAGCAGCTTAGTTAGCGGGAGCTCCTTAGATACGCAGTATTTT.

This chain joins TRBV7-3 and TRBJ2-1; 9 nucleotides agree with TRBD2. V gave up 5 bases and J gave up 8 bases; unmatched junction bases: 10. CDR3 length: 15 amino acids. In germline, CDR1 is SGHTA, CDR2 FQGTGA. In DNA, the CDR3 is TGTGCCAGCAGCCCCCGCGGGGGGGCTCTCGATGAGCAGTTCTTC. This gives the protein CASSPRGGALDEQFF. Variable domain in full (rest from reference TRBV7-3 and TRBJ2-1): GAGVSQTPSNKVTEKGKYVELRCDPISGHTALYWYRQSLGQGPEFLIYFQGTGAADDSGLPNDRFFAVRPEGSVSTLKIQRTERGDSAVYLCASSPRGGALDEQFFGPGTRLTVL.

This clone was counted between two and nine times. The rearrangement uses TRBV29-1 and TRBJ1-2; 7 nucleotides line up with TRBD1. Germline V gene data show CDR1 as SQVTM and CDR2 as ANQGSEA. This CDR3 spans 13 amino acids. Trimming at V came to 7 bases and at J to 7 bases, leaving 12 bases not matched to a gene. The CDR3 DNA follows: TGCAGCGCAACAGGGGCCGAACAAGGTGGCTACACCTTC. The encoded protein is CSATGAEQGGYTF.

This chain's CDR3 is CASSSLPGEADTQYF. DNA for the CDR3: TGTGCCAGCAGCTCCCTCCCTGGGGAGGCAGATACGCAGTATTTT. The chain couples TRBV5-5 to TRBJ2-3; tentative D call: TRBD2 (6 bases). The germline CDR1 and CDR2 sequences are SGHKS and YYEKEE (reference sequence). Trimming stripped 3 bases from V and 4 bases from J, with 15 bases between. This CDR3 comprises 15 residues.

The chain has TRBV4-2 and TRBJ1-4; 7 bases are shared with TRBD1. The J segment lost 6 bases and the V segment lost 0 bases, leaving 10 bases of the junction unmatched. Germline V gives CDR1 LGHNA, CDR2 YNFKEQ. CDR3 length: 17 amino acids. The CDR3 DNA sequence: TGTGCCAGCAGCCAAGATGCTCTGGAGGGGGCGCATGAAAAACTGTTTTTT. Its protein product is CASSQDALEGAHEKLFF.

This clone has a single count. V usage is TRBV28 and J usage is TRBJ1-5; D remains unclear. Trimming shortened V by 3 bases and J by 3 bases, and 9 bases separated the two germline ends. The CDR3 runs to 14 residues. In germline, CDR1 is MDHEN, CDR2 SYDVKM. The CDR3 protein is CASSLRRLNQPQHF. The CDR3 coding sequence is TGTGCCAGCAGTTTGAGGAGGCTCAATCAGCCCCAGCATTTT.

The CDR3 sequence is CASSLDRGWSPLHF. For the CDR3, the DNA is TGTGCCAGCAGCTTAGATAGGGGCTGGTCACCCCTCCACTTT. The chain joins TRBV7-8 to TRBJ1-6; possible D gene TRBD1, 5 bases. Germline CDR1 reads SGHVS; CDR2 reads FQNEAQ. The CDR3 consists of 14 residues. V was clipped by 1 base and J by 10 bases, with 11 bases between them.

The rearrangement joins TRBV24-1 to TRBJ2-3, with a tentative D call TRBD2 (6 bases). The germline V and J ends were trimmed by 3 bases and 8 bases, with 11 bases remaining between them. CDR1 is KGHDR and CDR2 is SFDVKD in the germline V gene. The CDR3 has 13 amino acids. CDR3 residues: CATSDGPRGTQYF. In DNA, the CDR3 is TGTGCCACCAGTGATGGACCGCGGGGTACGCAGTATTTT.

This rearrangement joins TRBV7-9 to TRBJ1-2, with 7 bases identical to TRBD1. Trimming took 1 base from V and 6 from J; bases not matched to a gene: 2. CDR3 length: 13 residues. Per the germline V gene, CDR1 is SEHNR and CDR2 is FQNEAQ (reference sequence). The CDR3 here is CASSLGQGDGYTF. The CDR3 region has the DNA TGTGCCAGCAGCTTAGGACAGGGAGATGGCTACACCTTC. Supplemented by reference TRBV7-9 and TRBJ1-2, the full variable domain reads DTGVSQNPRHKITKRGQNVTFRCDPISEHNRLYWYRQTLGQGPEFLTYFQNEAQLEKSRLLSDRFSAERPKGSFSTLEIQRTEQGDSAMYLCASSLGQGDGYTFGSGTRLTVV.

The chain joins TRBV5-4 to TRBJ2-1; the match to TRBD1 covers 9 bases. The CDR3 extends over 15 amino acids. V lost 5 bases and J lost 6; bases outside the gene matches: 9. The germline V gene has CDR1 SGHNT and CDR2 YYREEE (reference sequence). The CDR3 sequence: CASSSTGTGRNEQFF. The CDR3 nucleotides read TGTGCCAGCAGTTCAACCGGGACAGGGCGCAATGAGCAGTTCTTC.